This T cell receptor (beta chain) was retrieved from a study of blood T cells in healthy people across ages. The CDR3 is 16 residues long. Germline values: CDR1 MNHNY, CDR2 SVGAGI (reference sequence). To note about this clonotype: The junction shows a germline mismatch at one end, possibly a read error.

A sample-barcoded 5' primer and a J-beta primer mix were used in a second PCR of roughly 6 to 11 cycles. TCRdb re-called the 5' RACE reads with MiXCR, one entry per CDR3 protein. Of about 640,000 distinct CDR3 sequences in the sample, under 65% were seen once. This rearrangement joins TRBV6-6 to TRBJ2-2; either TRBD1 or TRBD2 may supply D (6 bases each). Sequencing was performed on blood. This TCR came from a man between 60 and 70 years old in good health. The CDR3 DNA reads as TGTGCCAGCAGTCACTTTGGGGGGCCGAACACCAGGGAGCTGTTTTTT. It is translated as CASSHFGGPNTRELFF.